The 10 T cell receptor beta chains below all came from one sample that was sequenced in a study of cytomegalovirus exposure and HLA in healthy donors. The protocol was immunoSEQ multiplex PCR, while the TCRdb copy is restricted to in-frame clones and leaves out a portion. The sample yields over 150,000 clones, just over 85% seen once. Material for sequencing was PBMCs. The receptors stem from a human donor in good health.

This clone appeared once. This chain links TRBV13 with TRBJ2-3; 8 nucleotides agree with TRBD2. The V segment lost 3 bases and the J segment 4 bases; nucleotides outside the gene matches: 6. This CDR3 has 15 residues. The germline CDR1 and CDR2 sequences are PRHDT and FYEKMQ (reference sequence). The CDR3: CASSFAGGNADTQYF. DNA of the CDR3: TGTGCCAGCAGCTTTGCGGGGGGCAACGCAGATACGCAGTATTTT. The full variable domain, completed using reference TRBV13 and TRBJ2-3, is AAGVIQSPRHLIKEKRETATLKCYPIPRHDTVYWYQQGPGQDPQFLISFYEKMQSDKGSIPDRFSAQQFSDYHSELNMSSLELGDSALYFCASSFAGGNADTQYFGPGTRLTVL.

The chain joins TRBV29-1 to TRBJ2-1; TRBD2 agrees at 12 bases. Germline CDR1 SQVTM, CDR2 ANQGSEA. The CDR3 length is 17 residues. Trimming cost V 4 bases and J 1 base; bases outside gene matches: 8. In DNA form, the CDR3 reads TGCAGCGTTGCCCTAGCGGGGGGGTGGGTATCCTACAATGAGCAGTTCTTC. This sequence encodes CSVALAGGWVSYNEQFF.

J is TRBJ2-5 and V is TRBV7-2; tentative D call: TRBD1 (5 bases). Germline V gives CDR1 SGHTA, CDR2 FQGNSA. The CDR3 loop spans 16 amino acids. Between the trimmed V and J ends, which lost 0 bases and 6 bases, there was a span of 17 bases. The CDR3 is CASSLAGARAEKTQYF. CDR3 nucleotide sequence: TGTGCCAGCAGCTTAGCCGGCGCCAGGGCGGAAAAGACCCAGTACTTC.

This clone was recorded once. The rearrangement joins TRBV2 to TRBJ1-3, with D tentatively TRBD1 (6 bases). The germline CDR1 and CDR2 sequences are SNHLY and FYNNEI. Trimming stripped 0 bases from V and 2 bases from J, with 11 bases between. This CDR3 region has 16 residues. The CDR3 coding sequence is TGTGCCAGCAGTGAAGCGGGTACAGGGACTGGAAACACCATATATTTT. It codes for CASSEAGTGTGNTIYF.

The chain uses TRBV4-1 and TRBJ2-2; 9 positions agree with TRBD1. Germline V gene data show CDR1 as MGHRA and CDR2 as YSYEKL. V gave up 2 bases and J gave up 1 base; unmatched junction bases: 8. The CDR3 runs to 18 residues. CDR3: CASSQYNRGRWNTGELFF. For the CDR3, the DNA is TGCGCCAGCAGCCAATACAACAGGGGGCGTTGGAACACCGGGGAGCTGTTTTTT.

A single count supports this clone. The rearrangement uses TRBV5-6 and TRBJ2-3; D is perhaps TRBD2 (6 bases). The ends were cut back, 4 bases at V and 5 bases at J, with 14 bases in the middle. Germline CDR1 is SGHDT and CDR2 is YYEEEE. The CDR3 sequence is 14 residues long. The CDR3 region has the DNA TGTGCCAGCAGCCCCGGGGAGGCCGTAGATACGCAGTATTTT. Residues: CASSPGEAVDTQYF.

The genes are TRBV2 and TRBJ2-3, with D perhaps TRBD1 (5 bases). V lost 4 bases, J lost 4 bases, and 15 bases lay in between. The CDR3 covers 15 residues. The germline gives CDR1 SNHLY, CDR2 FYNNEI. The CDR3 bases are TGTGCCAGCAGTGGGCAGGGAATATTTTCAGATACGCAGTATTTT. Protein: CASSGQGIFSDTQYF. Complete variable domain (other parts from reference TRBV2 and TRBJ2-3): EPEVTQTPSHQVTQMGQEVILRCVPISNHLYFYWYRQILGQKVEFLVSFYNNEISEKSEIFDDQFSVERPDGSNFTLKIRSTKLEDSAMYFCASSGQGIFSDTQYFGPGTRLTVL.

The gene calls are TRBV7-2 and TRBJ1-6; 8 bases are a match to TRBD1. Unmatched junction bases numbered 7, after V lost 5 bases and J lost 1 base. Germline V gene sequence: CDR1 SGHTA, CDR2 FQGNSA. The CDR3 is 17 residues long. This CDR3 reads CASSIRQGSSYNSPLHF. DNA for the CDR3: TGTGCCAGCAGCATCAGACAGGGGTCGTCCTATAATTCACCCCTCCACTTT.

The V gene is TRBV7-3, the J gene TRBJ2-1, with TRBD2 matching 10 bases. The CDR3 extends over 20 amino acids. The germline V gene has CDR1 SGHTA and CDR2 FQGTGA. Trimming at V came to 4 bases and at J to 5 bases, leaving 20 bases not matched to a gene. The CDR3: CASSSKRGTARTSGDNEQFF. DNA for the CDR3: TGTGCCAGCAGCTCAAAGCGCGGGACAGCAAGGACTAGCGGCGACAATGAGCAGTTCTTC.

The chain combines TRBV9 with TRBJ2-1; D gene ambiguous. Germline CDR1 is SGDLS and CDR2 is YYNGEE. V gave up 4 bases and J gave up 4 bases, with 6 bases separating them. The CDR3 is 12 residues long. The CDR3 DNA follows: TGTGCCAGCAGCCCCCGTTACAATGAGCAGTTCTTC. As protein: CASSPRYNEQFF.